The rows below give T cell receptor beta chains drawn from one sample of a study of T cells after yellow fever vaccination. TCRdb independently ran MiXCR on the 5' RACE reads; one entry per CDR3 protein. The table has 250,000 to 300,000 distinct CDR3 sequences, 5.2% seen once. The sample here was CD4+ T cells sorted from PBMCs, taken on the day of the yellow fever booster vaccination. The receptors derive from a man between 18 and 29 years old who received the YFV17D yellow fever vaccine. CDR3s include the opening cysteine and the closing phenylalanine or tryptophan. The order of the fields is clone size, J gene, D gene, V gene, CDR3 DNA, CDR3 protein. D genes are given only for firm matches. Not all rows give a size; the values are once, few, many and, for expanded clones, a class.

many,TRBJ2-2,.,TRBV24-1,TGTGCCACCAGTGATGCAGCGAACACCGGGGAGCTGTTTTTT,CATSDAANTGELFF
few,TRBJ2-1,TRBD2,TRBV5-1,TGCGCCAGCAGCCCGCCAGCGGGGGGCGTCGATGAGCAGTTCTTC,CASSPPAGGVDEQFF
.,TRBJ2-2,TRBD2,TRBV9,TGTGCCAGCAGCGTCCGAAGCGGGGGGGCGACCGGGGAGCTGTTTTTT,CASSVRSGGATGELFF
many,TRBJ2-5,TRBD2,TRBV7-2,TGTGCCAGCAGCCCGCGAACTAGCGGGGGAAACCGGGAGACCCAGTACTTC,CASSPRTSGGNRETQYF
.,TRBJ2-7,.,TRBV30,TGTGCCTGGAGCGTAGGGGGGGGACGAGAGCAGTACTTC,CAWSVGGGREQYF
.,TRBJ2-5,.,TRBV20-1,TGCAGTGCTAGAGATGGAGCAGGGGTAGAGACCCAGTACTTC,CSARDGAGVETQYF
many,TRBJ2-7,.,TRBV7-2,TGTGCCAGCAGCTTAAATCCCGGGACGGCGACCTACGAGCAGTACTTC,CASSLNPGTATYEQYF
.,TRBJ1-6,.,TRBV4-1,TGCGCCAGCAGCCGAGAGATGCGACCCCTCCACTTT,CASSREMRPLHF
few,TRBJ2-6,.,TRBV11-2,TGTGCCAGCAGGCACATTCGGCCGGGGACTGGGGCCAACGTCCTGACTTTC,CASRHIRPGTGANVLTF
.,TRBJ2-5,.,TRBV28,TGTGCCAGCAGTTTAGCGTGGGGGCAAGAGACCCAGTACTTC,CASSLAWGQETQYF
many,TRBJ2-1,.,TRBV20-1,TGCAGTGCTCCCTTAGGGGGGACAAACTACAATGAGCAGTTCTTC,CSAPLGGTNYNEQFF
many,TRBJ2-3,TRBD1,TRBV5-1,TGCGCCAGCAGCTTGGACAGGGGGGATCGAGATACGCAGTATTTT,CASSLDRGDRDTQYF
few,TRBJ1-2,TRBD1,TRBV4-3,TGCGCCAGCAGCCAGGGGACAGGGTATTTCCATGGCTACACCTTC,CASSQGTGYFHGYTF
.,TRBJ2-2,TRBD2,TRBV20-1,TGCAGTGCTAGATCGTTGGGGGGGACCGCCGGGGAGCTGTTTTTT,CSARSLGGTAGELFF
few,TRBJ1-1,TRBD1,TRBV5-1,TGCGCCAGCAGCTTCTCCGGGACAGGAGGCACTGAAGCTTTCTTT,CASSFSGTGGTEAFF
few,TRBJ1-6,TRBD1,TRBV4-2,TGTGCCAGCAGACATAGCACCAGGGGGCTTAATTCACCCCTCCACTTT,CASRHSTRGLNSPLHF
few,TRBJ1-4,.,TRBV18,TGTGCCAGCTCACTCTCGCTTGCAACTAATGAAAAACTGTTTTTT,CASSLSLATNEKLFF
many,TRBJ2-1,.,TRBV5-1,TGCGCCAGCAGCTTGGGGGGGTCCACCTACAATGAGCAGTTCTTC,CASSLGGSTYNEQFF
few,TRBJ2-2,TRBD1,TRBV11-3,TGTGCCAGCAGCTTAGATCAGGCCGGGACAGGGAACACCGGGGAGCTGTTTTTT,CASSLDQAGTGNTGELFF
.,TRBJ2-2,.,TRBV28,TGTGCCAGCAGTCCCACCAAAATGAGGGCAGAAAACACCGGGGAGCTGTTTTTT,CASSPTKMRAENTGELFF
many,TRBJ2-1,TRBD1,TRBV5-1,TGCGCCAGCAGCTTGGAGGGACAGCTCTACAATGAGCAGTTCTTC,CASSLEGQLYNEQFF
.,TRBJ2-3,TRBD2,TRBV4-3,TGCGCCAGCAGCCACCAAAAACCCGAACCGACTAGCGGGGCCACAGATACGCAGTATTTT,CASSHQKPEPTSGATDTQYF
few,TRBJ2-5,TRBD2,TRBV11-2,TGTGCCAGCAGCTCGGGGGCTAGCGGGTGGGAGACCCAGTACTTC,CASSSGASGWETQYF
many,TRBJ2-7,TRBD1,TRBV29-1,TGCAGCGTTGCCGCAGGTGGGACAGGCGTAAACGAGCAGTACTTC,CSVAAGGTGVNEQYF
few,TRBJ1-1,.,TRBV28,TGTGCCAGCAGTAAGGGGCAAGGGTGGGTGAACACTGAAGCTTTCTTT,CASSKGQGWVNTEAFF
many,TRBJ1-1,TRBD1,TRBV7-9,TGTGCCAGCAGCTCCTTGTCCCCGACAGGGACTGAAGCTTTCTTT,CASSSLSPTGTEAFF
few,TRBJ2-6,.,TRBV4-3,TGCGCCAGCAGCCCGCGACAGGTCTCTGGGGCCAACGTCCTGACTTTC,CASSPRQVSGANVLTF
many,TRBJ1-1,.,TRBV4-1,TGCGCCAGCAGCCAAGATAGGAGCCCGCAGGTTGGCACTGAAGCTTTCTTT,CASSQDRSPQVGTEAFF
many,TRBJ1-1,.,TRBV5-1,TGCGCCAGCAGCACATGGGGGGACACTGAAGCTTTCTTT,CASSTWGDTEAFF